The clone carrying this TCR beta chain was seen a handful of times. CDR3 size: 15 residues. Germline V gives CDR1 MNHEY, CDR2 SVGEGT. V was clipped by 5 bases and J by 1 base, with 14 bases between them. For the second PCR, which ran for roughly 7 to 11 cycles, a sample-barcoded 5' primer and a J-beta primer mix were used. TCRdb re-derived calls from the 5' RACE reads in MiXCR, one entry per CDR3 protein. The data contain 650,000 to 1,000,000 distinct CDR3 sequences, 35% to 40% of them singletons. This specimen comes from a study of blood T cells in healthy people across ages. Background on the study: Using template switching, researchers captured about one barcoded beta molecule for each two T cells.

The receptor was derived from a man aged 18-30 years in good health. The chain carries TRBV6-2 or TRBV6-3 and TRBJ1-1; unclear D gene. Sequencing was done on a sample of blood. The DNA for the CDR3 is TGTGCCAGCAGTACGCATCGTCGGGAGAACACTGAAGCTTTCTTT. This sequence encodes CASSTHRRENTEAFF.